Reported below is one TCR beta chain. Its antigen is unidentified. Germline lookup yields CDR1 LGHNA and CDR2 YSLEER. V was pared by 4 bases and J by 0 bases, with 16 bases between. The CDR3 is 16 amino acids. The data were taken from a study of cytomegalovirus exposure and HLA in healthy donors. On the study more broadly: An early data release held tens of millions of unique TCRs from HLA-typed donors. General observations from the study: Immune exposure information available was restricted to CMV serostatus. Later analysis placed DRB1 highest and HLA-C lowest in TCR association rates, which differed by HLA locus. A few V segments could not be told apart, such as TRBV6-2 and TRBV6-3, and were left out.

The PCR used 60 Vbeta and 13 Jbeta primers. Measured with immunoSEQ multiplex PCR; TCRdb has only the in-frame clones, and not every one. The sample includes 110,000 or so clones, around 69% of them seen just once. The sequence was collected from a man aged 50-59 years in good health and CMV-seropositive. The sequenced sample was PBMCs. The V and J genes are TRBV4-3 and TRBJ2-7; possible D gene TRBD1, 6 bases. CDR3 DNA: TGCGCCAGCAGCCCCGCACAGGGACCGTCCTCCTACGAGCAGTACTTC. It encodes CASSPAQGPSSYEQYF.